This entry lists 30 T cell receptor beta chains sequenced from one sample in a study of shared clonotypes between healthy human individuals. TCRdb's copy holds only in-frame clones and misses some; the assay was immunoSEQ multiplex PCR. The sample carries some 2,000,000 clones, 90% to 97% recorded once. The sequenced sample was naive CD4+ T cells sorted from blood. Subset defined: CD45RA+ positively selected. The receptors here all came from a man between 18 and 35 years old in good health.

This clone was found once. V is TRBV9 and J is TRBJ2-2, with D possibly TRBD1 on 6 matching bases. CDR1 and CDR2 from the germline V gene are SGDLS and YYNGEE. This CDR3 region has 15 residues. With 0 bases removed from V and 4 bases from J, the gap between germline ends came to 10 bases. CDR3 loop: CASSVGRGSTGELFF. In DNA form, the CDR3 reads TGTGCCAGCAGCGTAGGCAGGGGTAGCACCGGGGAGCTGTTTTTT.

The genes are TRBV5-1 and TRBJ2-3; D possibly corresponds to TRBD2 (6 bases). The ends were cut back, 8 bases at V and 2 bases at J, with 15 bases in the middle. Germline CDR1 reads SGHRS; CDR2 reads YFSETQ. CDR3 size: 14 residues. The CDR3 protein is CASMSSEYTDTQYF. In DNA form, the CDR3 reads TGCGCCAGTATGTCTAGCGAATACACAGATACGCAGTATTTT.

The J gene is TRBJ2-7, the V gene TRBV6-6; 9 nucleotides line up with TRBD1. Per germline, CDR1 MNHNY and CDR2 SVGAGI (reference sequence). Unmatched junction bases numbered 3, after V lost 0 bases and J lost 3 bases. The CDR3 totals 15 residues. CDR3 amino acids: CASSYSTGGVYEQYF. The DNA of the CDR3 is TGTGCCAGCAGTTACTCGACAGGGGGTGTCTACGAGCAGTACTTC.

The V and J genes are TRBV9 and TRBJ1-2; TRBD1 matches at 8 bases. Germline values: CDR1 SGDLS, CDR2 YYNGEE. The J segment lost 4 bases and the V segment lost 3 bases, leaving 8 bases of the junction unmatched. The CDR3 is made up of 15 amino acids. The CDR3 DNA reads as TGTGCCAGCAGCGCCGGACAGGGACTTAGCTATGGCTACACCTTC. Translated, it gives CASSAGQGLSYGYTF.

The chain combines TRBV19 with TRBJ1-5; D unresolved. V dropped 6 bases and J dropped 2 bases, with 20 bases sitting between them. Germline V gene data show CDR1 as LNHDA and CDR2 as SQIVND (reference sequence). The CDR3 covers 17 residues. CDR3 sequence (DNA): TGTGCCAGTAGCAGTATAGAATTCGGGCGACGCAATCAGCCCCAGCATTTT. This sequence encodes CASSSIEFGRRNQPQHF.

The chain has TRBV29-1 and TRBJ1-2; D call uncertain. The CDR3 is 13 residues long. Per the germline V gene, CDR1 is SQVTM and CDR2 is ANQGSEA. V lost 2 bases and J 5 bases, leaving 12 bases between the germline ends. The CDR3 nucleotides read TGCAGCGTTGAACGGGAGCCGGGTTATGGCTACACCTTC. Translated, it gives CSVEREPGYGYTF. Looking up the rest from reference TRBV29-1 and TRBJ1-2 gives the full variable domain: SAVISQKPSRDICQRGTSLTIQCQVDSQVTMMFWYRQQPGQSLTLIATANQGSEATYESGFVIDKFPISRPNLTFSTLTVSNMSPEDSSIYLCSVEREPGYGYTFGSGTRLTVV.

V and J are TRBV5-1 and TRBJ1-1; TRBD1 matches 8 bases. V lost 4 bases and J lost 0; bases outside the gene matches: 8. Per the germline V gene, CDR1 is SGHRS and CDR2 is YFSETQ. The CDR3 covers 16 residues. CDR3 sequence: CASSDPGQVLNTEAFF. The CDR3 bases are TGCGCCAGCAGCGATCCGGGACAGGTTCTGAACACTGAAGCTTTCTTT. The variable domain in full, completed from reference TRBV5-1 and TRBJ1-1, reads KAGVTQTPRYLIKTRGQQVTLSCSPISGHRSVSWYQQTPGQGLQFLFEYFSETQRNKGNFPGRFSGRQFSNSRSEMNVSTLELGDSALYLCASSDPGQVLNTEAFFGQGTRLTVV.

The chain combines TRBV27 with TRBJ1-5; D is possibly TRBD1 (5 bases). The CDR3 loop spans 16 amino acids. Germline V gives CDR1 MNHEY, CDR2 SMNVEV (reference sequence). V gave up 5 bases and J gave up 6 bases, with 20 bases separating them. CDR3 nucleotide sequence: TGTGCCAGCAGTCCATCCCAGGGTAGGTTAGTTCAGCCCCAGCATTTT. The encoded protein is CASSPSQGRLVQPQHF.

The gene calls are TRBV30 and TRBJ1-4; tentative D call: TRBD1 (5 bases). The V gene lost 5 bases and the J gene lost 5 bases, with 12 bases spanning the gap. The CDR3 is 13 amino acids. Germline CDR1 reads GTSNPN; CDR2 reads SVGIG (reference sequence). Here the CDR3 DNA reads TGTGCCTGGGGGGGACGGCAGAATGAAAAACTGTTTTTT. It yields the protein CAWGGRQNEKLFF.

The V and J genes are TRBV5-1 and TRBJ2-7; 8 bases are a match to TRBD1. The CDR3 runs 15 residues. Germline CDR1 is SGHRS and CDR2 is YFSETQ. The trim removed 4 bases at V and 6 bases at J, leaving 12 bases unmatched. CDR3 DNA: TGCGCCAGCAGCGGAACCGGGACAGGACTTCGCGAGCAGTACTTC. Protein product: CASSGTGTGLREQYF.

The chain combines TRBV9 with TRBJ2-2; D is possibly TRBD2 (5 bases). Germline V CDR1 and CDR2: SGDLS, YYNGEE. The CDR3 totals 14 residues. Between the trimmed V and J ends, which lost 6 bases and 4 bases, there was a span of 13 bases. The CDR3 nucleotides read TGTGCCAGCAACCATGAGGGCTTCACCGGGGAGCTGTTTTTT. Protein sequence: CASNHEGFTGELFF.

The chain links TRBV12-2 to TRBJ2-1; the table gives TRBD2 as D, unverified against the DNA. TRBV12-2 is shown as a pseudogene. The CDR3 extends over 18 amino acids. CDR3 coding DNA: TGTGCAAGTCGCTTAGCGAGTATGGCGGGAGTTACAGGCAATGAGCAGTTCTTC. Translated, it gives CASRLASMAGVTGNEQFF.

The chain employs TRBV5-5 and TRBJ1-6; D gene ambiguous. The germline CDR1 and CDR2 sequences are SGHKS and YYEKEE (reference sequence). Trimming left V 3 bases short and J 0 bases short, with 13 bases between. The CDR3 consists of 17 residues. The CDR3 coding sequence is TGTGCCAGCAGCTCGCCGGTTCAATACTCCTATAATTCACCCCTCCACTTT. This sequence encodes CASSSPVQYSYNSPLHF. Full variable domain (rest looked up from reference TRBV5-5 and TRBJ1-6): DAGVTQSPTHLIKTRGQQVTLRCSPISGHKSVSWYQQVLGQGPQFIFQYYEKEERGRGNFPDRFSARQFPNYSSELNVNALLLGDSALYLCASSSPVQYSYNSPLHFGNGTRLTVT.

The V and J genes are TRBV5-6 and TRBJ1-1, with TRBD1 matching 9 bases. Germline V gene data show CDR1 as SGHDT and CDR2 as YYEEEE. V gave up 2 bases and J gave up 3 bases; unmatched junction bases: 5. The CDR3 runs 15 residues. CDR3: CASSLQGARYTEAFF. The CDR3 region has the DNA TGTGCCAGCAGCTTACAGGGGGCAAGATACACTGAAGCTTTCTTT.

V and J are TRBV27 and TRBJ1-6, with TRBD1 identical over 9 bases. CDR3 length: 14 amino acids. The germline CDR1 and CDR2 sequences are MNHEY and SMNVEV (reference sequence). V trimming: 2 bases; J trimming: 9 bases; junction bases outside the gene matches: 2. CDR3 loop: CASSLGDRVSPLHF. CDR3 in DNA: TGTGCCAGCAGTTTAGGGGACAGGGTTTCACCCCTCCACTTT.

The chain has TRBV28 and TRBJ2-4; 11 bases fit TRBD1. The CDR3 sequence is 17 residues long. Germline V gene lookup returns CDR1 MDHEN and CDR2 SYDVKM. The junction had 7 bases not matched to a gene; V was cut back by 6 bases and J by 0 bases. DNA for the CDR3: TGTGCCAGCAGCTGGGACAGGGGGTCCCTAGCCAAAAACATTCAGTACTTC. Amino acid sequence: CASSWDRGSLAKNIQYF. The whole variable domain, filled in from reference TRBV28 and TRBJ2-4, reads DVKVTQSSRYLVKRTGEKVFLECVQDMDHENMFWYRQDPGLGLRLIYFSYDVKMKEKGDIPEGYSVSREKKERFSLILESASTNQTSMYLCASSWDRGSLAKNIQYFGAGTRLSVL.

This clone has only a few counts. The genes are TRBV7-2 and TRBJ2-1; a weak D match, TRBD2 (5 bases). V gave up 4 bases and J gave up 6 bases, with 10 bases separating them. The CDR3 has 13 residues. Germline CDR1 SGHTA, CDR2 FQGNSA. The CDR3 sequence: CASSSPAGNEQFF. CDR3 bases: TGTGCCAGCAGCTCCCCGGCGGGCAATGAGCAGTTCTTC.

The chain employs TRBV5-1 and TRBJ2-5; TRBD2 matches 9 bases. With V trimmed by 0 bases and J by 5 bases, 5 bases remained unmatched. Per germline, CDR1 SGHRS and CDR2 YFSETQ. The CDR3 has 15 residues. The CDR3 DNA sequence: TGCGCCAGCAGCTTGGCTCGCGGGGGGGCGGAGACCCAGTACTTC. The encoded protein is CASSLARGGAETQYF. Full variable domain (outside the CDR3, taken from reference TRBV5-1 and TRBJ2-5): KAGVTQTPRYLIKTRGQQVTLSCSPISGHRSVSWYQQTPGQGLQFLFEYFSETQRNKGNFPGRFSGRQFSNSRSEMNVSTLELGDSALYLCASSLARGGAETQYFGPGTRLLVL.

About this clone: This same CDR3 is encoded by further DNA sequences in the sample. The rearrangement joins TRBV5-6 to TRBJ2-7, with D uncertain. The germline V and J ends were trimmed by 0 bases and 6 bases, with 4 bases remaining between them. Germline CDR1 and CDR2: SGHDT and YYEEEE. The CDR3 runs to 11 residues. DNA for the CDR3: TGTGCCAGCAGCTTGGGTACCGAGCAGTACTTC. This sequence encodes CASSLGTEQYF. Complete variable domain (other parts from reference TRBV5-6 and TRBJ2-7): DAGVTQSPTHLIKTRGQQVTLRCSPKSGHDTVSWYQQALGQGPQFIFQYYEEEERQRGNFPDRFSGHQFPNYSSELNVNALLLGDSALYLCASSLGTEQYFGPGTRLTVT.

V and J are TRBV6-4 and TRBJ2-7, with TRBD1 matching over 8 bases. The CDR3 is 13 residues long. V shed 3 bases, J shed 5 bases, and the junction held 3 bases outside the gene matches. Germline assignment: CDR1 MRHNA and CDR2 SNTAGT. The CDR3 spells CASSERQGNEQYF. The DNA for the CDR3 is TGTGCCAGCAGTGAACGACAGGGGAACGAGCAGTACTTC.

The V and J genes are TRBV9 and TRBJ1-2; maybe TRBD1 (6 bases). The CDR3 consists of 13 residues. Trimming stripped 2 bases from V and 6 bases from J, with 11 bases between. Germline lookup yields CDR1 SGDLS and CDR2 YYNGEE. CDR3 nucleotide sequence: TGTGCCAGCAGCGTGGGGGGCGAGCATGGCTACACCTTC. Amino acids: CASSVGGEHGYTF. The variable domain in full, with the rest retrieved from reference TRBV9 and TRBJ1-2, is DSGVTQTPKHLITATGQRVTLRCSPRSGDLSVYWYQQSLDQGLQFLIQYYNGEERAKGNILERFSAQQFPDLHSELNLSSLELGDSALYFCASSVGGEHGYTFGSGTRLTVV.

Concerning this clone: Other DNA sequences in the sample encode the same CDR3. The genes are TRBV30 and TRBJ1-1; D perhaps matches TRBD1 (5 bases). The CDR3 runs 13 residues. Trimming shortened V by 0 bases and J by 0 bases, and 5 bases separated the two germline ends. From germline, CDR1 is GTSNPN and CDR2 SVGIG (reference sequence). DNA of the CDR3: TGTGCCTGGAGTGTCAGGGTGAACACTGAAGCTTTCTTT. It codes for CAWSVRVNTEAFF. The full variable domain, in which reference TRBV30 and TRBJ1-1 provide the parts outside the CDR3, is SQTIHQWPATLVQPVGSPLSLECTVEGTSNPNLYWYRQAAGRGLQLLFYSVGIGQISSEVPQNLSASRPQDRQFILSSKKLLLSDSGFYLCAWSVRVNTEAFFGQGTRLTVV.

The chain is built from TRBV7-2 and TRBJ2-7, with 10 bases aligning to TRBD1. CDR3 length: 15 amino acids. The germline gives CDR1 SGHTA, CDR2 FQGNSA. Losses at the gene ends were 4 bases for V and 3 bases for J; bases not matched to a gene: 6. The CDR3 here is CASSSPGQGFYEQYF. Here the CDR3 DNA reads TGTGCCAGCAGCTCTCCGGGACAGGGGTTCTACGAGCAGTACTTC.

The CDR3 reads CASSFWGLRTEAFF. CDR3 bases: TGTGCCAGCAGCTTTTGGGGGCTTAGGACTGAAGCTTTCTTT. The chain joins TRBV7-2 to TRBJ1-1; tentatively, D is TRBD1 (6 bases). Trimming cost V 3 bases and J 5 bases, with 13 bases left between them. CDR1 SGHTA and CDR2 FQGNSA come from the germline V gene. The CDR3 sequence is 14 residues long.

The chain recombines TRBV7-2 with TRBJ1-1; possible D gene TRBD1, 5 bases. The V and J ends lost 1 base and 5 bases respectively, with 11 bases between them. This CDR3 has 14 residues. CDR1 is SGHTA and CDR2 is FQGNSA in the germline V gene. CDR3 nucleotide sequence: TGTGCCAGCAGCTTAGAGGTCAGGGTGACTGAAGCTTTCTTT. Its translation: CASSLEVRVTEAFF.

CDR3 loop: CASSPGTNYGYTF. DNA of the CDR3: TGTGCCAGCAGCCCCGGGACAAATTATGGCTACACCTTC. The J gene is TRBJ1-2, the V gene TRBV6-6; TRBD1 is a possible D gene (6 bases). In germline, CDR1 is MNHNY, CDR2 SVGAGI (reference sequence). The CDR3 spans 13 residues. The V end lost 6 bases, the J end lost 5 bases, and 13 bases lay between the germline ends.

The chain joins TRBV28 to TRBJ1-5; no firm D call. V was cut by 11 bases and J by 1 base, with 12 bases left in between. The CDR3 sequence is 13 residues long. The V gene's germline CDR1 is MDHEN and CDR2 SYDVKM. CDR3 loop: CAVTDKSNQPQHF. CDR3 nucleotides: TGTGCCGTGACGGATAAGAGCAATCAGCCCCAGCATTTT.

The rearrangement uses TRBV5-1 and TRBJ2-7; possibly TRBD1 or TRBD2 for D (5 bases each). This CDR3 comprises 15 residues. Trimming left V 1 base short and J 2 bases short, with 13 bases between. Germline lookup yields CDR1 SGHRS and CDR2 YFSETQ. The CDR3 loop reads CASSLLGPDPYEQYF. As DNA, the CDR3 is TGCGCCAGCAGCTTGCTGGGACCGGACCCCTACGAGCAGTACTTC.

Only one count was recorded for this clone. J is TRBJ1-5 and V is TRBV6-6; D gene uncertain. There are 15 residues in the CDR3. Germline V gene data show CDR1 as MNHNY and CDR2 as SVGAGI (reference sequence). Deletions cut 0 bases from V and 1 base from J, with 7 bases between. Here the CDR3 reads CASSYSMGSNQPQHF. The CDR3 DNA follows: TGTGCCAGCAGTTACTCGATGGGGAGCAATCAGCCCCAGCATTTT.

The V call is TRBV5-1, the J call TRBJ2-5; TRBD1 is a possible D gene (6 bases). In germline, CDR1 is SGHRS, CDR2 YFSETQ. The V gene lost 4 bases and the J gene lost 2 bases, with 12 bases spanning the gap. The CDR3 is made up of 14 amino acids. The CDR3 sequence is CASSTGQLQETQYF. Written as DNA, the CDR3 is TGCGCCAGCAGCACCGGACAGTTACAAGAGACCCAGTACTTC.